This T cell receptor (beta chain) was identified during a study of blood T cell repertoires in COVID-19 (dated by TCRdb to about 2020). The study in broad terms: Collaborator samples came from the United States, Italy and Spain and covered acute and convalescent phases of COVID-19. A freely available public database, intended as a resource for researchers studying the immune response to SARS-CoV-2, is where the repertoires were released. Where available, HLA class I and class II types were obtained from metadata supplied by the sample provider rather than from assay-based typing. Sample metadata almost always included a de-identified subject ID, COVID-19 status, age in years and sex. Subjects who had been exposed to COVID-19, were actively infected with it, or had recovered from it provided the deeply sampled blood TCRbeta repertoires that made up the dataset. The material from the prospective study consisted of cDNA or gDNA derived from T cells, B-cell-depleted T cells, or PBMCs. Samples were obtained from the ongoing ImmuneRACE study (first 160 participants) and from over 1,000 subjects provided by 6 global collaborators. Study-level results and caveats: Clinical and demographic metadata were provided uncurated, with the amount varying by source and participant.

On this clone: Its antigen is unknown. Base quality data are lacking; no much larger clone is found one base away.

Participants in the prospective study were aged roughly 18 to 100 years, lived in about two dozen United States geographic areas, and enrolled through a virtual design. To assign participants to cohorts, the prospective study relied on clinical history that participants themselves reported in a screening survey and a study questionnaire. ImmuneRACE Cohort 3 recovered participants were defined by two consecutive negative NP/OP PCR tests, healthcare professional clearance, or symptom resolution. Mobile phlebotomists in the prospective study collected whole blood, serum and a nasopharyngeal or oropharyngeal swab from every participant. Additional blood draws and questionnaires over an approximately 2-month period could optionally be provided by prospective study participants. Before DNA extraction, blood samples from the prospective study were shipped at room temperature or frozen. TCRbeta CDR3 regions were amplified from genomic DNA using the immunoSEQ Assay, a bias-controlled multiplex PCR. As for the authors' bioinformatics: The number of nucleated cells in each sample was estimated by amplification of reference gene primers within the assay. To quantify the absolute abundance of each unique TCRbeta CDR3 rearrangement, sequence reads were collapsed and filtered. For each sample, productive Simpson clonality was calculated as the square root of Simpson's diversity index over productive rearrangements. This immuneACCESS table, as held by TCRdb, lists in-frame sequences with V and J called but not all clones. Of the missing ones, under half trace to an unresolved V gene in checked studies; the others have no known cause. Clonal size and the V and J genes are those of that table, whereas D and trimming came from the DNA. Here the sample has 200,000 or so clones; 70% to 90% occur a single time. Roughly a tenth of the sample comes from the top ten.

CDR3 length: 15 amino acids, cysteine to phenylalanine. Only CDR3 DNA remains: 45 bases, in frame from the first base. The germline V and J ends show losses of 5 bases and 6 bases respectively, and no gene match explains 10 bases of the junction. Via the germline V gene (reference sequence), CDR1 is MNHEY and CDR2 SMNVEV. Material for sequencing was PBMCs or T cells enriched from blood (not recorded which). The chain is assembled from TRBV27 and TRBJ2-1; 7 middle bases align to TRBD1. The receptor was derived from a man aged 25 to 40 who had recovered from COVID-19. The nucleotide sequence reads TGTGCCAGCAGTCCCGGCAGGGGGATTAGCAATGAGCAGTTCTTC. It is translated as CASSPGRGISNEQFF.